This paragraph reports one T cell receptor (beta chain). Measured with immunoSEQ multiplex PCR; TCRdb has only the in-frame clones, and not every one. The table has 200,000 to 250,000 clones, roughly nine tenths seen once. This sample was taken from a study of blood T cell repertoires in COVID-19. The overall study: The samples span acute and convalescent COVID-19 from the United States, Italy and Spain.

Germline CDR1 reads SGHTA; CDR2 reads FQGTGA. J was trimmed by 4 bases and V by 2 bases; bases with no gene match: 1. The CDR3 loop spans 15 amino acids. This receptor was identified in a woman between 25 and 40 years old who had recovered from COVID-19. Sequencing input: PBMCs or T cells enriched from blood (not recorded which). This chain joins TRBV7-3 and TRBJ2-2, with TRBD1 matching over 10 bases. This chain's CDR3 is CASSLGTGATGELFF. The CDR3 region has the DNA TGTGCCAGCAGCTTAGGGACAGGGGCCACCGGGGAGCTGTTTTTT.